This entry lists 3 T cell receptor beta chains sequenced from one sample in a study of T cell repertoires and HLA-DP antigens. Repertoires were generated with immunoSEQ multiplex PCR, while TCRdb's copy carries only in-frame clones and drops some. Among some 120,000 clones listed, around 92% were seen once. These TCRs are of unknown antigen specificity. The specimen was CD4+ T cells from PBMCs. These receptors all stem from a woman in her late teens or twenties in good health and CMV-seronegative.

This rearrangement joins TRBV19 to TRBJ2-7, with D maybe TRBD1 (6 bases). Germline CDR1 LNHDA, CDR2 SQIVND (reference sequence). CDR3 length: 13 amino acids. V lost 1 base and J lost 3, with 7 bases in between. CDR3 protein: CASSIGGGYEQYV. CDR3 DNA sequence: TGTGCCAGTAGTATAGGAGGGGGCTACGAGCAGTACGTC.

The chain joins TRBV19 to TRBJ2-5; TRBD2 aligns across 7 bases. The CDR3 totals 12 residues. The germline V gene has CDR1 LNHDA and CDR2 SQIVND (reference sequence). The CDR3 sequence: CALPPGGETQYF. For the CDR3, the DNA is TGTGCTCTGCCCCCCGGGGGGGAGACCCAGTACTTC.

The rearrangement uses TRBV29-1 and TRBJ2-1; 8 positions match TRBD1. V shed 2 bases and J 6 bases; nucleotides not matched to a gene: 6. CDR3 length: 14 residues. CDR1 is SQVTM, CDR2 ANQGSEA, per germline. DNA for the CDR3: TGCAGCGTTGAAACAGGGGGATTTGTCAATGAGCAGTTCTTC. Its translation is CSVETGGFVNEQFF.